The sequence of this T cell receptor beta chain was determined in a study of liver allograft versus peripheral blood T cells. The overall study: The study compared liver allograft T cell receptor repertoires against peripheral blood repertoires of liver transplant recipients.

Findings and caveats of the study: According to reports, the T cell receptor repertoires inside liver allografts differed from those in peripheral blood.

V shed 4 bases and J 4 bases; nucleotides not matched to a gene: 6. This CDR3 is built from 13 residues. Germline V gives CDR1 GTSNPN, CDR2 SVGIG (reference sequence). Using its own MiXCR run on the reads, TCRdb lists one record per CDR3 protein. The sample gives about 14,000 distinct CDR3 sequences, approximately 22% of which show up once; under 7% is in the top ten. The table lists this clonotype with a few counts. The antigen is unknown. This sequence was found in a human patient who had a liver transplant. The graft donor may have given rise to some T cells. The chain is built from TRBV30 and TRBJ1-2; TRBD1 matches 7 bases. The CDR3 DNA follows: TGTGCCTGGAATCCGACAGGGAGCTATGGCTACACCTTC. Translation: CAWNPTGSYGYTF.